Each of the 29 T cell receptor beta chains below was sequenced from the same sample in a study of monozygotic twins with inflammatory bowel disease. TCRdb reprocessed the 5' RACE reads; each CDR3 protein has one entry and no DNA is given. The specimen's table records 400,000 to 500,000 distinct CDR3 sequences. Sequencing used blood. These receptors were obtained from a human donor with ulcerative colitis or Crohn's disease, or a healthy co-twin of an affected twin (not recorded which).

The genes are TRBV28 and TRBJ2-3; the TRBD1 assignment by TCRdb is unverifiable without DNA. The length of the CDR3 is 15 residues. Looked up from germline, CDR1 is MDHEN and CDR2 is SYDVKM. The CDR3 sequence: CASRERGVSTDTQYF. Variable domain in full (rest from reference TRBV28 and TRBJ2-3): DVKVTQSSRYLVKRTGEKVFLECVQDMDHENMFWYRQDPGLGLRLIYFSYDVKMKEKGDIPEGYSVSREKKERFSLILESASTNQTSMYLCASRERGVSTDTQYFGPGTRLTVL.

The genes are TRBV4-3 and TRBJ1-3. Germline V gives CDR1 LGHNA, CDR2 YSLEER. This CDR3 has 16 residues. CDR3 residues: CASSQDLISSGNTIYF.

The CDR3 sequence is CASRYRDYSNQPQHF. V usage is TRBV2 and J usage is TRBJ1-5; TCRdb proposes TRBD1, but this gene call is untestable without DNA. CDR1 and CDR2 from the germline V gene are SNHLY and FYNNEI. This CDR3 is built from 15 residues.

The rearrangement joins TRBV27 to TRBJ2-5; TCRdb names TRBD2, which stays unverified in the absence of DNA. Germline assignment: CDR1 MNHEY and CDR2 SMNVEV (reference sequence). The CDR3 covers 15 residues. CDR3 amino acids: CASSLTSGGRETQYF.

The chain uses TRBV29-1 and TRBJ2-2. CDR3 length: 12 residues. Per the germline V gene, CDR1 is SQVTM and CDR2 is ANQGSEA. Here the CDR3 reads CSVEKATGELFF.

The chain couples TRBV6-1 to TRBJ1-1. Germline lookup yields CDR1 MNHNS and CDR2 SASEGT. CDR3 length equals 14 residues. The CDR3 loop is CASIRPEGPGEAFF.

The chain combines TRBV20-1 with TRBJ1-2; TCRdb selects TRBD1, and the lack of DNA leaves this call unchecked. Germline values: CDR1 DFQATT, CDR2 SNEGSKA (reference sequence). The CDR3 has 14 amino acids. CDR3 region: CSASPLRQTDGYTF.

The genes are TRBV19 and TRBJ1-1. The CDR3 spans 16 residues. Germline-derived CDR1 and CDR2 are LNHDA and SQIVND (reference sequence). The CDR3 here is CASSIDNPHRPPEAFF.

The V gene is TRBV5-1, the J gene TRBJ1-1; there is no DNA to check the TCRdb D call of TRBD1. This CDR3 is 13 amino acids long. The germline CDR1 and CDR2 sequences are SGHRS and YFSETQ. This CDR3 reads CASTRGTGPEAFF.

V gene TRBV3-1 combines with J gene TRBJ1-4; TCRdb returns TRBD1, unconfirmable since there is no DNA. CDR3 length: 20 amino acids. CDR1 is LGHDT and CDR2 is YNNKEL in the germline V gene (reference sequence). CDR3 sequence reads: CASSQVWHRGYSPTNEKLFF.

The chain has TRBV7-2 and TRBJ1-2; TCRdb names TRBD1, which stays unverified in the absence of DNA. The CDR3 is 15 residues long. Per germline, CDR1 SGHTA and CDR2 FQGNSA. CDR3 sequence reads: CASSLDTGINYGYTF.

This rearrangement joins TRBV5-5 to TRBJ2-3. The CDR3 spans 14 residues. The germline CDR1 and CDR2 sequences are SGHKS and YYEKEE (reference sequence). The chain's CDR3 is CASSFGGRTDTQYF.

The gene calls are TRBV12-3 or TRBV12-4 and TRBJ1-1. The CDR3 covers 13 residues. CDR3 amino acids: CASSKRGNTEAFF.

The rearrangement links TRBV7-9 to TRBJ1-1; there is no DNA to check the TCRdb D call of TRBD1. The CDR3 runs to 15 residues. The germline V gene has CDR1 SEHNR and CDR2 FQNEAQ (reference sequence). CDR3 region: CASSFELTGRTEAFF. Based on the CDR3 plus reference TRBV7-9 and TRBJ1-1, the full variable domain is DTGVSQNPRHKITKRGQNVTFRCDPISEHNRLYWYRQTLGQGPEFLTYFQNEAQLEKSRLLSDRFSAERPKGSFSTLEIQRTEQGDSAMYLCASSFELTGRTEAFFGQGTRLTVV.

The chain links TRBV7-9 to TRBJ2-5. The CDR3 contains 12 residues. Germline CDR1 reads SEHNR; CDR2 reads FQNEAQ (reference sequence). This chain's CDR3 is CASSFFQETQYF.

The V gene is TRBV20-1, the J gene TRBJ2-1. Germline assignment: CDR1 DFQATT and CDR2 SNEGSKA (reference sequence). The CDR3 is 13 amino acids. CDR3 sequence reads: CSARDRPYNEQFF.

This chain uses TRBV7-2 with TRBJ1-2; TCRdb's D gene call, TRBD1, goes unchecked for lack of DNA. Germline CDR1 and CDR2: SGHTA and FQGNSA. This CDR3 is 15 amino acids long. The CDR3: CASSFAAGATYGYTF.

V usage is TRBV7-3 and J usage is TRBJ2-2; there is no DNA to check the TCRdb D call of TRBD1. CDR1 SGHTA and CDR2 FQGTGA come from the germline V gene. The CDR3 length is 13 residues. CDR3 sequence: CASSLSTAGELFF. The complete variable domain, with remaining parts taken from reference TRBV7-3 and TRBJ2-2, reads GAGVSQTPSNKVTEKGKYVELRCDPISGHTALYWYRQSLGQGPEFLIYFQGTGAADDSGLPNDRFFAVRPEGSVSTLKIQRTERGDSAVYLCASSLSTAGELFFGEGSRLTVL.

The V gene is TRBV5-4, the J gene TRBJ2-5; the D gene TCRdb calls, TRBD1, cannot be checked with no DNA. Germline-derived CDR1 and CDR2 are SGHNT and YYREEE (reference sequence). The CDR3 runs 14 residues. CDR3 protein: CASSLRGGDGTQYF.

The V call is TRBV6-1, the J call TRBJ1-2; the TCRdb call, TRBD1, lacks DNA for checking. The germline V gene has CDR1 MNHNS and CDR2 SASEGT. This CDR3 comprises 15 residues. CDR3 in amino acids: CASSGTGTGERGYTF.

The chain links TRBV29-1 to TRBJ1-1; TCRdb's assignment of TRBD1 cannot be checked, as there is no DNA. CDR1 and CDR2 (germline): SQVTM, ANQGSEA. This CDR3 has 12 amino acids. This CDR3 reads CSAADRRTEAFF.

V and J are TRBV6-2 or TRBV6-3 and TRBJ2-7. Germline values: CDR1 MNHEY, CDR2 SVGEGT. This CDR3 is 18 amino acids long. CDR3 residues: CASSYHLDRVRVSYEQYF.

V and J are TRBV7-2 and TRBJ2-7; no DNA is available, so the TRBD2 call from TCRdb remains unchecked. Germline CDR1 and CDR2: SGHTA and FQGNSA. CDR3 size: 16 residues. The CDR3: CASSFLTSGGKYEQYF.

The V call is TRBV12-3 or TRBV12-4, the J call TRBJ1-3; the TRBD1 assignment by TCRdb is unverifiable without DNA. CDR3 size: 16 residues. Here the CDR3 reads CASSSRQAYSGNTIYF.

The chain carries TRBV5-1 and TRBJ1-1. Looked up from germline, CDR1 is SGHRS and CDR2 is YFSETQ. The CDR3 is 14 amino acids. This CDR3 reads CASSLDSATTEAFF. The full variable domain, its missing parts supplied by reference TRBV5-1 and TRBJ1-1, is KAGVTQTPRYLIKTRGQQVTLSCSPISGHRSVSWYQQTPGQGLQFLFEYFSETQRNKGNFPGRFSGRQFSNSRSEMNVSTLELGDSALYLCASSLDSATTEAFFGQGTRLTVV.

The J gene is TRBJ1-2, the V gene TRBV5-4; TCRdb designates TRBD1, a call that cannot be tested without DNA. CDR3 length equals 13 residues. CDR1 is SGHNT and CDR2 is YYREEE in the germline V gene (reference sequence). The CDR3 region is CASIPEGDYGYTF.

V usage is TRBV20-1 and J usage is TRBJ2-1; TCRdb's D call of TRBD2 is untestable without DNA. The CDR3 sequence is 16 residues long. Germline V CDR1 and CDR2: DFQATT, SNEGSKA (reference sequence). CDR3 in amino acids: CSISGTSGFAGDGQFF.

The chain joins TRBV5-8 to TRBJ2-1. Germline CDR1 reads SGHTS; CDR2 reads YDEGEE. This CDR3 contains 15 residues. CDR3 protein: CASSFSGSSHNEQFF. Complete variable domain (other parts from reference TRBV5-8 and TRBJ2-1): EAGVTQSPTHLIKTRGQQATLRCSPISGHTSVYWYQQALGLGLQFLLWYDEGEERNRGNFPPRFSGRQFPNYSSELNVNALELEDSALYLCASSFSGSSHNEQFFGPGTRLTVL.

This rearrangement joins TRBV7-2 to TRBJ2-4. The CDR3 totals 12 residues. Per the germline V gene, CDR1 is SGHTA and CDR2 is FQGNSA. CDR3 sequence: CASSQSDVPQYF.